A selection of T cell receptor beta chains follows, all from one sample in a study of blood T cell repertoires in COVID-19. This table comes from immunoSEQ multiplex PCR, and its TCRdb copy is limited to in-frame clones, with some not included. Among 66,000 or so clones listed, about 80% were seen once. The sample comprised peripheral blood. The receptors derive from a human donor in a cohort sampled during active COVID-19. CDR3s include the opening cysteine and the closing phenylalanine or tryptophan. The D gene is left open where the match is weak. Clone size appears in some rows only: once, few, many, or a class for an expanded clone.

v_gene: TRBV4-3; j_gene: TRBJ2-7; d_gene: -; abundance: -; CDR3aa: CASSQEAFVSYEQYF; CDR3nt: TGCGCCAGCAGCCAAGAGGCCTTCGTCTCCTACGAGCAGTACTTC
v_gene: TRBV24-1; j_gene: TRBJ1-5; d_gene: -; abundance: -; CDR3aa: CATSDTRGSGQPQHF; CDR3nt: TGTGCCACCAGTGACACTCGGGGGAGCGGTCAGCCCCAGCATTTT
v_gene: TRBV12-3/TRBV12-4; j_gene: TRBJ2-5; d_gene: -; abundance: -; CDR3aa: CASSANRVETQYF; CDR3nt: TGTGCCAGCAGTGCAAACAGGGTCGAGACCCAGTACTTC
v_gene: TRBV7-9; j_gene: TRBJ2-5; d_gene: -; abundance: -; CDR3aa: CASIRAPSRFQETQYF; CDR3nt: TGTGCCAGCATTCGGGCCCCTAGCAGATTCCAAGAGACCCAGTACTTC
v_gene: TRBV5-4; j_gene: TRBJ2-3; d_gene: TRBD2; abundance: once; CDR3aa: CASSTGLAGATDTQYF; CDR3nt: TGTGCCAGCAGCACGGGACTAGCGGGAGCTACAGATACGCAGTATTTT
v_gene: TRBV5-4; j_gene: TRBJ1-6; d_gene: -; abundance: once; CDR3aa: CASSLVLRRDYNSPLHF; CDR3nt: TGTGCCAGCAGCTTGGTCCTACGCAGGGACTATAATTCACCCCTCCACTTT
v_gene: TRBV27; j_gene: TRBJ2-6; d_gene: -; abundance: -; CDR3aa: CASSFGGSGANVLTF; CDR3nt: TGTGCCAGCAGTTTTGGGGGGTCTGGGGCCAACGTCCTGACTTTC
v_gene: TRBV28; j_gene: TRBJ2-1; d_gene: -; abundance: -; CDR3aa: CASTRSDRRQFF; CDR3nt: TGTGCCAGCACCCGGTCTGACAGAAGGCAGTTCTTC
v_gene: TRBV19; j_gene: TRBJ1-1; d_gene: TRBD1; abundance: few; CDR3aa: CASIGNRGTNTEAFF; CDR3nt: TGTGCCAGTATCGGAAACAGGGGAACGAACACTGAAGCTTTCTTT
v_gene: TRBV28; j_gene: TRBJ1-6; d_gene: -; abundance: few; CDR3aa: CASSLLGSPLHF; CDR3nt: TGTGCCAGCAGTCTCCTGGGCTCACCCCTCCACTTT
v_gene: TRBV7-9; j_gene: TRBJ2-7; d_gene: TRBD1; abundance: -; CDR3aa: CASSTRDRGRVDEQYF; CDR3nt: TGTGCCAGCAGCACGCGGGACAGGGGGCGAGTAGACGAGCAGTACTTC
v_gene: TRBV7-9; j_gene: TRBJ1-5; d_gene: -; abundance: -; CDR3aa: CASSFGVGNQPQHF; CDR3nt: TGTGCCAGCAGCTTCGGGGTGGGCAATCAGCCCCAGCATTTT
v_gene: TRBV28; j_gene: TRBJ1-3; d_gene: -; abundance: -; CDR3aa: CASSTSGNTIYF; CDR3nt: TGTGCCAGCAGTACTTCTGGAAACACCATATATTTT
v_gene: TRBV6-6; j_gene: TRBJ1-6; d_gene: TRBD1; abundance: -; CDR3aa: CASSRSTTGGGLHF; CDR3nt: TGTGCCAGCAGTCGTTCGACTACAGGGGGCGGACTCCACTTT
v_gene: TRBV5-8; j_gene: TRBJ2-7; d_gene: -; abundance: -; CDR3aa: CASSLGTVSYEQYF; CDR3nt: TGTGCCAGCAGCTTGGGGACAGTCTCCTACGAGCAGTACTTC
v_gene: TRBV27; j_gene: TRBJ2-3; d_gene: TRBD2; abundance: -; CDR3aa: CASRSSGKRNTQYF; CDR3nt: TGTGCCAGCAGATCCAGCGGGAAACGGAATACGCAGTATTTT
v_gene: TRBV6-5; j_gene: TRBJ2-7; d_gene: TRBD1; abundance: -; CDR3aa: CASSYGPGTGSYEQYF; CDR3nt: TGTGCCAGCAGTTACGGCCCGGGGACAGGGTCCTACGAGCAGTACTTC
v_gene: TRBV18; j_gene: TRBJ2-7; d_gene: -; abundance: -; CDR3aa: CASSPGGYEQYF; CDR3nt: TGTGCCAGCTCACCAGGCGGCTACGAGCAGTACTTC
v_gene: TRBV5-1; j_gene: TRBJ1-4; d_gene: -; abundance: -; CDR3aa: CASSPGGGRKNEKLFF; CDR3nt: TGCGCCAGCAGCCCCGGGGGAGGGAGGAAAAATGAAAAACTGTTTTTT
v_gene: TRBV7-7; j_gene: TRBJ2-5; d_gene: -; abundance: once; CDR3aa: CASSFRTEGEETQYF; CDR3nt: TGTGCTAGCAGCTTCCGGACCGAGGGGGAAGAGACCCAGTACTTC
v_gene: TRBV6-2/TRBV6-3; j_gene: TRBJ1-6; d_gene: -; abundance: -; CDR3aa: CASSYYGSSSPLHF; CDR3nt: TGTGCCAGCAGTTACTATGGGAGCAGTTCACCCCTCCACTTT
v_gene: TRBV15; j_gene: TRBJ1-2; d_gene: -; abundance: -; CDR3aa: CATSSADSTYGYTF; CDR3nt: TGTGCCACCAGCAGCGCGGACAGCACCTATGGCTACACCTTC
v_gene: TRBV28; j_gene: TRBJ1-1; d_gene: -; abundance: -; CDR3aa: CASSPLVSWEGTEAFF; CDR3nt: TGTGCCAGCAGTCCCCTAGTCTCGTGGGAGGGCACTGAAGCTTTCTTT
v_gene: TRBV3-1/TRBV3-2; j_gene: TRBJ2-3; d_gene: TRBD1; abundance: -; CDR3aa: CASSPTGPTDTQYF; CDR3nt: TGTGCCAGCAGCCCGACAGGGCCCACAGATACGCAGTATTTT
v_gene: TRBV19; j_gene: TRBJ2-7; d_gene: -; abundance: once; CDR3aa: CASSIETRALYEQYF; CDR3nt: TGTGCCAGTAGTATAGAGACTAGGGCTTTATACGAGCAGTACTTC
v_gene: TRBV10-3; j_gene: TRBJ1-2; d_gene: TRBD1; abundance: -; CDR3aa: CAISEGRGYGYTF; CDR3nt: TGTGCCATCAGTGAAGGCAGGGGGTATGGCTACACCTTC
v_gene: TRBV28; j_gene: TRBJ1-6; d_gene: -; abundance: -; CDR3aa: CASSFGTTSPLHF; CDR3nt: TGTGCCAGCAGTTTTGGGACAACTTCACCCCTCCACTTT
v_gene: TRBV7-9; j_gene: TRBJ2-6; d_gene: -; abundance: -; CDR3aa: CASSLVVSGANVLTF; CDR3nt: TGTGCCAGCAGCTTAGTAGTCTCTGGGGCCAACGTCCTGACTTTC
v_gene: TRBV18; j_gene: TRBJ2-7; d_gene: TRBD1; abundance: once; CDR3aa: CASSPSTGYYEQYF; CDR3nt: TGTGCCAGCTCACCCTCGACAGGGTACTACGAGCAGTACTTC
v_gene: TRBV6-1; j_gene: TRBJ1-2; d_gene: -; abundance: -; CDR3aa: CASSESPGSPGDGYTF; CDR3nt: TGTGCCAGCAGTGAATCACCGGGGAGCCCGGGGGATGGCTACACCTTC
v_gene: TRBV7-9; j_gene: TRBJ2-7; d_gene: TRBD1; abundance: -; CDR3aa: CASSPKTGAVYEQYF; CDR3nt: TGTGCCAGCAGTCCAAAGACAGGGGCAGTCTACGAGCAGTACTTC
v_gene: TRBV30; j_gene: TRBJ1-1; d_gene: -; abundance: once; CDR3aa: CAWSVQAPGAFF; CDR3nt: TGTGCCTGGAGTGTACAGGCCCCCGGAGCTTTCTTT
v_gene: TRBV4-3; j_gene: TRBJ1-6; d_gene: -; abundance: -; CDR3aa: CASSQDVRRGNSPLHF; CDR3nt: TGCGCCAGCAGCCAAGACGTACGTCGGGGTAATTCACCCCTCCACTTT
v_gene: TRBV7-3; j_gene: TRBJ2-3; d_gene: -; abundance: -; CDR3aa: CASSLGAVTDTQYF; CDR3nt: TGTGCCAGCAGCTTAGGGGCGGTTACAGATACGCAGTATTTT
v_gene: TRBV2; j_gene: TRBJ1-5; d_gene: -; abundance: -; CDR3aa: CASSDQGPGQPQHF; CDR3nt: TGTGCCAGCAGTGATCAGGGTCCAGGGCAGCCCCAGCATTTT
v_gene: TRBV11-2; j_gene: TRBJ2-7; d_gene: TRBD1; abundance: -; CDR3aa: CASRYTGALGEQYF; CDR3nt: TGTGCCAGCAGATACACAGGGGCCCTGGGCGAGCAGTACTTC
v_gene: TRBV2; j_gene: TRBJ2-7; d_gene: -; abundance: -; CDR3aa: CASGGAGNYEQYF; CDR3nt: TGTGCCAGCGGGGGGGCTGGGAACTACGAGCAGTACTTC
v_gene: TRBV9; j_gene: TRBJ1-3; d_gene: TRBD1; abundance: -; CDR3aa: CASGQAFENTIYF; CDR3nt: TGTGCCAGTGGACAGGCCTTCGAAAACACCATATATTTT
v_gene: TRBV7-2; j_gene: TRBJ1-5; d_gene: TRBD1; abundance: -; CDR3aa: CASSPGTGNQPQHF; CDR3nt: TGTGCCAGCAGCCCAGGGACAGGAAATCAGCCCCAGCATTTT
v_gene: TRBV9; j_gene: TRBJ2-7; d_gene: -; abundance: -; CDR3aa: CASSVSERSVEYF; CDR3nt: TGTGCCAGCAGCGTTTCCGAGCGGAGCGTGGAGTACTTC
v_gene: TRBV11-2; j_gene: TRBJ2-5; d_gene: -; abundance: -; CDR3aa: CASSLARTAQETQYF; CDR3nt: TGTGCCAGCAGCTTGGCTCGGACAGCTCAAGAGACCCAGTACTTC
v_gene: TRBV28; j_gene: TRBJ1-1; d_gene: -; abundance: -; CDR3aa: CASRFGTKNTEAFF; CDR3nt: TGTGCCAGCAGATTCGGGACTAAGAACACTGAAGCTTTCTTT
v_gene: TRBV27; j_gene: TRBJ1-1; d_gene: TRBD1; abundance: -; CDR3aa: CASSFPRGEAFF; CDR3nt: TGTGCCAGCAGTTTCCCCAGGGGGGAAGCTTTCTTT
v_gene: TRBV30; j_gene: TRBJ1-6; d_gene: -; abundance: many; CDR3aa: CAWSEDSYNSPLHF; CDR3nt: TGTGCCTGGAGTGAGGACAGTTATAATTCACCCCTCCACTTT
v_gene: TRBV19; j_gene: TRBJ1-4; d_gene: -; abundance: -; CDR3aa: CASSSSSQNEKLFF; CDR3nt: TGTGCCAGTAGTAGCTCCTCGCAGAATGAAAAACTGTTTTTT
v_gene: TRBV5-4; j_gene: TRBJ1-1; d_gene: -; abundance: -; CDR3aa: CASSLARMNTEAFF; CDR3nt: TGTGCCAGCAGCTTGGCCCGTATGAACACTGAAGCTTTCTTT
v_gene: TRBV28; j_gene: TRBJ2-7; d_gene: TRBD2; abundance: -; CDR3aa: CASSPGLAGTKQYF; CDR3nt: TGTGCCAGCAGCCCAGGACTAGCGGGAACGAAGCAGTACTTC
v_gene: TRBV11-3; j_gene: TRBJ2-3; d_gene: -; abundance: -; CDR3aa: CASSLRGLGTDTQYF; CDR3nt: TGTGCCAGCAGCTTACGGGGTCTCGGCACAGATACGCAGTATTTT
v_gene: TRBV3-1/TRBV3-2; j_gene: TRBJ2-7; d_gene: -; abundance: -; CDR3aa: CASSQDSTAAYEQYF; CDR3nt: TGTGCCAGCAGCCAAGATAGTACAGCAGCCTACGAGCAGTACTTC
v_gene: TRBV4-3; j_gene: TRBJ2-1; d_gene: TRBD2; abundance: -; CDR3aa: CASSQEDSGTSYNEQFF; CDR3nt: TGCGCCAGCAGCCAAGAAGACAGCGGGACTTCTTACAATGAGCAGTTCTTC
v_gene: TRBV7-9; j_gene: TRBJ2-5; d_gene: TRBD1; abundance: -; CDR3aa: CASSLAGTGAETQYF; CDR3nt: TGTGCCAGCAGCTTAGCCGGGACAGGGGCAGAGACCCAGTACTTC
v_gene: TRBV7-8; j_gene: TRBJ1-4; d_gene: -; abundance: -; CDR3aa: CASSSRGGSTNEKLFF; CDR3nt: TGTGCCAGCAGCTCCCGGGGGGGTTCAACTAATGAAAAACTGTTTTTT
v_gene: TRBV7-3; j_gene: TRBJ2-3; d_gene: TRBD2; abundance: -; CDR3aa: CASSPGTSGTDTQYF; CDR3nt: TGTGCCAGCAGCCCCGGGACTAGCGGCACAGATACGCAGTATTTT
v_gene: TRBV6-5; j_gene: TRBJ1-1; d_gene: -; abundance: -; CDR3aa: CATGGRAEAFF; CDR3nt: TGTGCCACCGGGGGTAGGGCTGAAGCTTTCTTT